Listed below are T cell receptor beta chains from one sample, sequenced in a study of blood T cell repertoires in COVID-19. Method: immunoSEQ multiplex PCR; TCRdb's copy keeps in-frame clones and lacks some. The repertoire consists of 85,000 to 130,000 clones, with about 80% occurring once and the leading ten covering approximately 27%. Sample: peripheral blood. Source of these receptors: a man in his fifties or sixties with acute or convalescent COVID-19. The CDR3 runs from the conserved cysteine through the conserved F or W. A D gene is named only where the DNA matches it firmly. Clone size is given for some rows only: seen once, a few or many times, or a class if the clone is expanded.

v_call: TRBV5-1
clone_size: .
d_call: TRBD1
j_call: TRBJ1-2
cdr3_nt: TGCGCCAGTAAAATACAGGGGGCAGACTATGGCTACACCTTC
cdr3_aa: CASKIQGADYGYTF

v_call: TRBV4-1
clone_size: .
d_call: .
j_call: TRBJ1-4
cdr3_nt: TGCGCCAGCAGCCAATACCCACAGAGTAATGAAAAACTGTTTTTT
cdr3_aa: CASSQYPQSNEKLFF

v_call: TRBV13
clone_size: once
d_call: .
j_call: TRBJ2-2
cdr3_nt: TGTGCCAGCAGCCCAGAGACACTCACCGGGGAGCTGTTTTTT
cdr3_aa: CASSPETLTGELFF

v_call: TRBV5-1
clone_size: .
d_call: TRBD1
j_call: TRBJ2-1
cdr3_nt: TGCGCCAGCAGCCAAGGACAGGTTGGTATCAATGAGCAGTTCTTC
cdr3_aa: CASSQGQVGINEQFF

v_call: TRBV9
clone_size: .
d_call: TRBD2
j_call: TRBJ2-3
cdr3_nt: TGTGCCAGCAGCGTGCGGGGGGCGAGCACAGATACGCAGTATTTT
cdr3_aa: CASSVRGASTDTQYF

v_call: TRBV6-2/TRBV6-3
clone_size: .
d_call: .
j_call: TRBJ1-5
cdr3_nt: TGTGCCAGCAGTCTCATCTTAAGGGGACAGCCCCAGCATTTT
cdr3_aa: CASSLILRGQPQHF

v_call: TRBV6-5
clone_size: .
d_call: .
j_call: TRBJ2-7
cdr3_nt: TGTGCCAGCAGTAAGGAACTAAGACGTGCCTACGAGCAGTACTTC
cdr3_aa: CASSKELRRAYEQYF

v_call: TRBV6-5
clone_size: .
d_call: TRBD1
j_call: TRBJ2-7
cdr3_nt: TGTGCCAGCAGTTACTCGCTGACAGGGCACTACGAGCAGTACTTC
cdr3_aa: CASSYSLTGHYEQYF

v_call: TRBV19
clone_size: .
d_call: .
j_call: TRBJ1-1
cdr3_nt: TGTGCCAGTAGTATAAGGGGGAACACTGAAGCTTTCTTT
cdr3_aa: CASSIRGNTEAFF

v_call: TRBV29-1
clone_size: .
d_call: .
j_call: TRBJ1-1
cdr3_nt: TGCAGCGTTGAAGAGGACAGCCCAGAAGCTTTCTTT
cdr3_aa: CSVEEDSPEAFF

v_call: TRBV11-2
clone_size: .
d_call: .
j_call: TRBJ1-2
cdr3_nt: TGTGCCAGCGTCCCCCTCAAACCCGGAGATGGCTACACCTTC
cdr3_aa: CASVPLKPGDGYTF

v_call: TRBV2
clone_size: once
d_call: .
j_call: TRBJ2-3
cdr3_nt: TGTGCCAGCAGTGAAGGCCGTGCCCCCGGGTCAGATACGCAGTATTTT
cdr3_aa: CASSEGRAPGSDTQYF

v_call: TRBV19
clone_size: .
d_call: TRBD1
j_call: TRBJ1-1
cdr3_nt: TGTGCCAGTAGTAGACAGGGGGGGCACACTGAAGCTTTCTTT
cdr3_aa: CASSRQGGHTEAFF

v_call: TRBV11-3
clone_size: .
d_call: TRBD1
j_call: TRBJ1-3
cdr3_nt: TGTGCCAGCAGCATATGGACAGGGGTTGGAAACACCATATATTTT
cdr3_aa: CASSIWTGVGNTIYF

v_call: TRBV12-5
clone_size: .
d_call: .
j_call: TRBJ1-4
cdr3_nt: TGTGCTAGTGAGGACAGCTCTAATGAAAAACTGTTTTTT
cdr3_aa: CASEDSSNEKLFF

v_call: TRBV5-4
clone_size: once
d_call: .
j_call: TRBJ2-7
cdr3_nt: TGTGCCAGCAGCTTGGCCCCCCGTGCTGCGGGCCCCTACGAGCAGTACTTC
cdr3_aa: CASSLAPRAAGPYEQYF

v_call: TRBV4-2
clone_size: .
d_call: .
j_call: TRBJ1-2
cdr3_nt: TGTGCCAGCAGCCAAGCCGGTTTGGACTATGGCTACACCTTC
cdr3_aa: CASSQAGLDYGYTF

v_call: TRBV6-2/TRBV6-3
clone_size: .
d_call: TRBD2
j_call: TRBJ2-4
cdr3_nt: TGTGCCAGCAGCCCCCCCCGGACTAGCGGGAGTAACATTCAGTACTTC
cdr3_aa: CASSPPRTSGSNIQYF

v_call: TRBV6-5
clone_size: .
d_call: .
j_call: TRBJ2-5
cdr3_nt: TGTGCCAGCAGTTACTCACCGGGACTGCTCATGGGGGACCAGTACTTC
cdr3_aa: CASSYSPGLLMGDQYF

v_call: TRBV6-2/TRBV6-3
clone_size: .
d_call: .
j_call: TRBJ1-1
cdr3_nt: TGTGCCAGCAGTCCAGGGTTTTTGAACACTGAAGCTTTCTTT
cdr3_aa: CASSPGFLNTEAFF

v_call: TRBV6-5
clone_size: .
d_call: .
j_call: TRBJ2-7
cdr3_nt: TGTGCCACCTTAATGGACAGTTACTACGAGCAGTACTTC
cdr3_aa: CATLMDSYYEQYF

v_call: TRBV27
clone_size: .
d_call: TRBD2
j_call: TRBJ2-1
cdr3_nt: TGTGCCAGCAGTTTATTTTCGCTAGCGGGAGTAGACAATGAGCAGTTCTTC
cdr3_aa: CASSLFSLAGVDNEQFF

v_call: TRBV11-3
clone_size: .
d_call: .
j_call: TRBJ1-1
cdr3_nt: TGTGCCAGCAGCTTTACAGGGAGAACTGAAGCTTTCTTT
cdr3_aa: CASSFTGRTEAFF

v_call: TRBV30
clone_size: .
d_call: TRBD2
j_call: TRBJ2-3
cdr3_nt: TGTGCCAGGACTAGCGGACATAGCACAGATACGCAGTATTTT
cdr3_aa: CARTSGHSTDTQYF

v_call: TRBV7-6
clone_size: .
d_call: TRBD2
j_call: TRBJ2-1
cdr3_nt: TGTGCCAGCAGCTCGGGACTAGCCAATGAGCAGTTCTTC
cdr3_aa: CASSSGLANEQFF

v_call: TRBV7-9
clone_size: .
d_call: .
j_call: TRBJ1-1
cdr3_nt: TGTGCCAGCAGCTTATTAGGAGGTGACACTGAAGCTTTCTTT
cdr3_aa: CASSLLGGDTEAFF

v_call: TRBV18
clone_size: .
d_call: .
j_call: TRBJ2-5
cdr3_nt: TGTGCCAGCTCCCGAAATAAAGGACAGCAAGAGACCCAGTACTTC
cdr3_aa: CASSRNKGQQETQYF

v_call: TRBV4-3
clone_size: .
d_call: .
j_call: TRBJ2-2
cdr3_nt: TGCGCCAGCAGCCAAGAACCGGGGGCCGGGGAGCTGTTTTTT
cdr3_aa: CASSQEPGAGELFF

v_call: TRBV20-1
clone_size: once
d_call: .
j_call: TRBJ1-1
cdr3_nt: TGCAGTGCTAGTTCAAGTAGGAACACTGAAGCTTTCTTT
cdr3_aa: CSASSSRNTEAFF

v_call: TRBV24-1
clone_size: few
d_call: .
j_call: TRBJ1-5
cdr3_nt: TGTGCCACCAGTGAGGGGAGACACGGCAATCAGCCCCAGCATTTT
cdr3_aa: CATSEGRHGNQPQHF

v_call: TRBV9
clone_size: .
d_call: .
j_call: TRBJ1-3
cdr3_nt: TGTGCCAGCAGCGGGCTCGGGGGGCCCTCTGGAAACACCATATATTTT
cdr3_aa: CASSGLGGPSGNTIYF

v_call: TRBV20-1
clone_size: .
d_call: .
j_call: TRBJ1-1
cdr3_nt: TGCAGTGCTAGAGACTCCGAGGGCGCTTTCTTT
cdr3_aa: CSARDSEGAFF

v_call: TRBV3-1/TRBV3-2
clone_size: once
d_call: .
j_call: TRBJ2-5
cdr3_nt: TGTGCCAGCAGCCAAGGGATTGGGCTGGGACTTAGCCAAGAGACCCAGTACTTC
cdr3_aa: CASSQGIGLGLSQETQYF

v_call: TRBV5-6
clone_size: .
d_call: .
j_call: TRBJ1-1
cdr3_nt: TGTGCCAGCAGCTTGGGGGGGCGACCGATGAACACTGAAGCTTTCTTT
cdr3_aa: CASSLGGRPMNTEAFF

v_call: TRBV27
clone_size: .
d_call: .
j_call: TRBJ2-2
cdr3_nt: TGTGCCAGCAGTCCCTCGACTGAATCAAGCGCGAACACCGGGGAGCTGTTTTTT
cdr3_aa: CASSPSTESSANTGELFF

v_call: TRBV28
clone_size: .
d_call: .
j_call: TRBJ1-5
cdr3_nt: TGTGCCAGCAGGCCCAGTGTAAGGCAGGGATATCAGCCCCAGCATTTT
cdr3_aa: CASRPSVRQGYQPQHF

v_call: TRBV5-5
clone_size: .
d_call: .
j_call: TRBJ1-4
cdr3_nt: TGTGCCAGCGTCAGGACAGCGGCGGATGAAAAACTGTTTTTT
cdr3_aa: CASVRTAADEKLFF

v_call: TRBV28
clone_size: .
d_call: .
j_call: TRBJ1-5
cdr3_nt: TGTGCCAGCAGCCCCCCACGACAGTATAACAATCAGCCCCAGCATTTT
cdr3_aa: CASSPPRQYNNQPQHF

v_call: TRBV5-5
clone_size: .
d_call: .
j_call: TRBJ1-2
cdr3_nt: TGTGCCAGCAGCTTGGCCCCAAGGCAGGATTATGGCTACACCTTC
cdr3_aa: CASSLAPRQDYGYTF

v_call: TRBV7-9
clone_size: .
d_call: TRBD1
j_call: TRBJ2-7
cdr3_nt: TGTGCCAGCAGCACATCCGGGACAGGGGGAAGGAACGAGCAGTACTTC
cdr3_aa: CASSTSGTGGRNEQYF

v_call: TRBV28
clone_size: once
d_call: .
j_call: TRBJ2-2
cdr3_nt: TGTGCCAGCAGTTTAACTAGCGGGGAGCTGTTTTTT
cdr3_aa: CASSLTSGELFF

v_call: TRBV27
clone_size: .
d_call: TRBD1
j_call: TRBJ1-5
cdr3_nt: TGTGCCAGCAGTTCAACGGACAGGGGATTCAGAGAGCCCCAGCATTTT
cdr3_aa: CASSSTDRGFREPQHF

v_call: TRBV7-9
clone_size: .
d_call: TRBD2
j_call: TRBJ2-5
cdr3_nt: TGTGCCAGCAGCCCACTAGCGGGGCCAGTGGAGACCCAGTACTTC
cdr3_aa: CASSPLAGPVETQYF